This TCR beta chain came from a study of cytomegalovirus exposure and HLA in healthy donors. Researchers ran the PCR with 60 Vbeta and 13 Jbeta primers. Sequenced by immunoSEQ multiplex PCR; TCRdb stores in-frame clones only, minus some. The sample consists of about 190,000 clones, more than 75% of them appearing once. Specimen: PBMCs. This clonotype was obtained from a woman aged 25-40 years in good health and CMV-seropositive.

CDR3 amino acids: CASSAGVGYEQYF. Written as DNA, the CDR3 is TGTGCCAGCAGCGCAGGGGTGGGATACGAGCAGTACTTC. The rearrangement links TRBV7-9 to TRBJ2-7; the D gene is possibly TRBD1 (6 bases). V was pared by 5 bases and J by 4 bases, with 12 bases between. The CDR3 runs to 13 residues. In germline, CDR1 is SEHNR, CDR2 FQNEAQ (reference sequence).